This is a list of T cell receptor beta chains from one sample in a study of identical twins. TCRdb reprocessed the 5' RACE reads via MiXCR and lists one record per CDR3 protein. The sample shows about 700,000 distinct CDR3 sequences, approximately 6% of them seen only once. The sequencing input was naive T cells sorted from blood. The receptors stem from a man younger than 35 in good health. Each CDR3 is given with its conserved first and last residue. Fields, in order: J gene, clone size, V gene, D gene, CDR3 DNA, CDR3 protein. A D gene is named only where the DNA matches it firmly. Clone size is stated in some rows and not others, as once, few, many or a class when expanded.

>TRBJ2-3|many|TRBV6-2/TRBV6-3|-
TGTGCCAGCACCTACGCGGCCTGGGACCGCCCCACAGATACGCAGTATTTT
CASTYAAWDRPTDTQYF
>TRBJ2-7|many|TRBV20-1|-
TGCAGTGCTCCACGCCGGGACCGATTCTACGAGCAGTACTTC
CSAPRRDRFYEQYF
>TRBJ2-5|-|TRBV20-1|-
TGCAGTGCACCTCAAGACGGGGGGCGGGAGACCCAGTACTTC
CSAPQDGGRETQYF
>TRBJ2-1|many|TRBV20-1|TRBD2
TGCAGTGCTAGTAAGTTGGGACTAGCAAATGAGCAGTTCTTC
CSASKLGLANEQFF
>TRBJ2-7|few|TRBV12-3/TRBV12-4|TRBD2
TGTGCCAGCAGTCCACAGACTAGCGGGAGAACCTACGAGCAGTACTTC
CASSPQTSGRTYEQYF
>TRBJ2-5|few|TRBV18|-
TGTGCCAGCTCACTCCGGACGGGCACGGGGGAGACCCAGTACTTC
CASSLRTGTGETQYF
>TRBJ2-5|many|TRBV9|-
TGTGCCAGCAGCGTGTCGGGGGTCGCGGAGACCCAGTACTTC
CASSVSGVAETQYF
>TRBJ2-7|many|TRBV5-1|TRBD2
TGCGCCAGCAGCTTGGCCCCAGCGGGAGGATACGAGCAGTACTTC
CASSLAPAGGYEQYF
>TRBJ2-2|many|TRBV15|-
TGTGCCACCAGCCCTAGTCAACCCGGGGAGCTGTTTTTT
CATSPSQPGELFF
>TRBJ1-2|once|TRBV7-9|-
TGTGCCAGCAGATTACCCTCAGATGGCTACACCTTC
CASRLPSDGYTF
>TRBJ2-7|many|TRBV15|-
TGTGCCACCAGCGCGACAACCACAGGCGAGCAGTACTTC
CATSATTTGEQYF
>TRBJ2-7|many|TRBV6-1|TRBD2
TGTGCCAGCACCGTCGGGACTAGCGGGATGCAGTACTTC
CASTVGTSGMQYF
>TRBJ2-1|-|TRBV4-2|TRBD2
TGTGCCAGCAGCCAAGAACCTAGCGGGAGGGGAAATGAGCAGTTCTTC
CASSQEPSGRGNEQFF
>TRBJ2-3|many|TRBV29-1|TRBD2
TGCAGCGGGGGCTGGAGACTAGCGGCTCGCGATACGCAGTATTTT
CSGGWRLAARDTQYF
>TRBJ1-1|-|TRBV6-5|-
TGTGCCAGCAGTTACTCCTGGGAGATGAACACTGAAGCTTTCTTT
CASSYSWEMNTEAFF